The 12 T cell receptor beta chains in this list originate from one sample, sequenced in a study of control samples from healthy donors and cancer patients (dated by TCRdb to 2018 to 2020). Receptor amplification or capture employed the immunoSEQ multiplex PCR assay. What TCRdb holds here is the immuneACCESS table cut down to in-frame rearrangements. Part of the clones is not present; checked against another copy, under half of the missing clones reflect an unresolved V gene, and the others are unexplained. Recorded for this sample are some 130,000 clones; roughly 92% of them occurred a single time. The ten largest account for less than 6% of the sample. Sequences were obtained from blood. The receptors shown here come from a man aged 18 to 30 in good health.

The chain carries TRBV30 and TRBJ1-1; tentative D call: TRBD1 (6 bases). The CDR3 is 13 amino acids. CDR1 GTSNPN and CDR2 SVGIG come from the germline V gene (reference sequence). V was cut by 4 bases and J by 5 bases, with 14 bases left in between. As DNA, the CDR3 is TGTGCCTGGACTGGGCAGGGGAGGACTGAAGCTTTCTTT. This codes for CAWTGQGRTEAFF.

This clone was detected only a few times. V usage is TRBV7-9 and J usage is TRBJ1-2, with D hard to call. The CDR3 contains 13 residues. Germline V gene sequence: CDR1 SEHNR, CDR2 FQNEAQ (reference sequence). Trimming cost V 4 bases and J 4 bases, with 10 bases left between them. CDR3 nucleotides: TGTGCCAGCAGCTCCGGACCGAGCTATGGCTACACCTTC. Its translation is CASSSGPSYGYTF.

The chain uses TRBV27 and TRBJ1-2; 10 nucleotides line up with TRBD1. Trimming at V came to 4 bases and at J to 2 bases, leaving 7 bases not matched to a gene. CDR3 length equals 16 residues. Germline-derived CDR1 and CDR2 are MNHEY and SMNVEV (reference sequence). The CDR3 loop is CASSWGWGQGNYGYTF. CDR3 coding DNA: TGTGCCAGCAGTTGGGGGTGGGGACAGGGGAACTATGGCTACACCTTC.

The chain joins TRBV4-2 to TRBJ1-2; 10 nucleotides line up with TRBD1. The CDR3 length is 15 residues. Germline values: CDR1 LGHNA, CDR2 YNFKEQ. V was pared by 3 bases and J by 8 bases, with 9 bases of the junction left unmatched. In DNA form, the CDR3 reads TGTGCCAGCAGCCATGACGTGGGACAGGGGAACGGCTACACCTTC. Its protein is CASSHDVGQGNGYTF.

The chain employs TRBV2 and TRBJ2-5; TRBD1 matches 8 bases. Germline CDR1 and CDR2: SNHLY and FYNNEI. The CDR3 is 15 residues long. V was clipped by 4 bases and J by 1 base; unmatched bases: 5. The CDR3 here is CASSGQGQAQETQYF. The CDR3 coding sequence is TGTGCCAGCAGTGGTCAGGGACAGGCCCAAGAGACCCAGTACTTC.

V is TRBV7-3 and J is TRBJ2-3; D is unclear. Germline assignment: CDR1 SGHTA and CDR2 FQGTGA. Trimming pared 5 bases from V and 2 bases from J, leaving 8 bases between. CDR3 size: 13 residues. CDR3 sequence: CASSVTYTDTQYF. As DNA, the CDR3 is TGTGCCAGCAGCGTGACCTACACAGATACGCAGTATTTT.

This chain links TRBV6-1 with TRBJ1-2; D remains unclear. CDR3 length equals 14 residues. V was trimmed by 1 base and J by 8 bases, leaving 14 bases between them. Germline V gene sequence: CDR1 MNHNS, CDR2 SASEGT. The chain's CDR3 is CASSEVSQIGGYTF. CDR3 bases: TGTGCCAGCAGTGAAGTGAGCCAGATCGGCGGCTACACCTTC.

The chain uses TRBV6-5 and TRBJ1-1, with a weak D call TRBD1 (6 bases). This CDR3 spans 14 amino acids. V lost 7 bases and J 3 bases, leaving 15 bases between the germline ends. Germline loops: CDR1 MNHEY, CDR2 SVGAGI. The CDR3 sequence is CASNEAGADTEAFF. The CDR3 nucleotides are TGTGCCAGCAACGAGGCGGGGGCTGACACTGAAGCTTTCTTT.

V usage is TRBV6-1 and J usage is TRBJ1-5, with D possibly matching TRBD1 (5 bases). Between the trimmed V and J ends, which lost 1 base and 2 bases, there was a span of 9 bases. Germline CDR1 MNHNS, CDR2 SASEGT. This CDR3 has 15 amino acids. The CDR3 protein is CASSEDTGGNQPQHF. CDR3 in DNA: TGTGCCAGCAGTGAAGATACAGGAGGCAATCAGCCCCAGCATTTT.

The chain uses TRBV6-5 and TRBJ2-3; possible D gene TRBD2, 7 bases. The CDR3 spans 15 residues. Trimming removed 2 bases from V and 3 bases from J, with 12 bases in between. From germline, CDR1 is MNHEY and CDR2 SVGAGI. The CDR3 region is CASSYAGAPTDTQYF. As DNA, the CDR3 is TGTGCCAGCAGTTACGCGGGGGCCCCTACAGATACGCAGTATTTT.

The chain combines TRBV12-5 with TRBJ2-3; D is ambiguous. V gave up 6 bases and J gave up 4 bases, with 11 bases separating them. This CDR3 has 13 amino acids. The germline CDR1 and CDR2 sequences are LGHNT and FRNRAP. The CDR3: CASGTARPDTQYF. The CDR3 region has the DNA TGTGCTAGTGGAACCGCACGCCCAGATACGCAGTATTTT.

This chain links TRBV6-6 with TRBJ2-2, with 9 bases fitting TRBD1. Germline V gives CDR1 MNHNY, CDR2 SVGAGI (reference sequence). This CDR3 region has 18 residues. The junction had 11 bases not matched to a gene; V was cut back by 6 bases and J by 0 bases. In nucleotides, the CDR3 is TGTGCCAGCAGCCGAGGGGACGGACAGGGGTCGAACACCGGGGAGCTGTTTTTT. It is translated as CASSRGDGQGSNTGELFF.